This TCR beta chain came from a study of cytomegalovirus exposure and HLA in healthy donors. Overall study findings and caveats: There were 150 to 200 TCR beta chains listed as cytomegalovirus-associated. The study found most TCR sequences rare, yet found some public TCRs in many donors.

About this clone itself: Its antigen is undetermined. Other DNA variants within this sample encode the same CDR3.

Using immunoSEQ multiplex PCR, the repertoire was profiled, and TCRdb retains in-frame clones only, with some absent. The sample consists of some 240,000 clones, about 86% of them appearing once. The CDR3 spans 12 residues. Trimming stripped 6 bases from V and 3 bases from J, with 5 bases between. CDR1 is MNHEY and CDR2 is SMNVEV in the germline V gene (reference sequence). While the first cohort had about 610 subjects, the donors belonged to the separate validation cohort of 100 to 150 subjects. The rearrangement joins TRBV27 to TRBJ2-2; no clear D. Sequencing was carried out using PBMCs. The TCR comes from a woman between 25 and 40 years old in good health and CMV-seropositive. CDR3: CASSYYTGELFF. The CDR3 DNA reads TGTGCCAGCAGCTACTACACCGGGGAGCTGTTTTTT.